Sequencing of this T cell receptor beta chain was carried out in a study of cytomegalovirus exposure and HLA in healthy donors. Study context: Earlier, approximately 180 million T cells were analyzed, and 117 million unique TCR beta sequences were found among them. Overall study results and limits: Analysis was performed later, and it showed HLA-associated TCR beta chains to be more clonally expanded than equally common others. HLA restriction was apparent for most CMV-associated TCR beta chains in a later analysis.

Turning to this clone: Its antigen remains unidentified.

At collection, donors were nominally healthy, but unrecorded immune exposures were probable. The study ran its PCR with 60 Vbeta and 13 Jbeta primers. Using immunoSEQ multiplex PCR, the repertoire was profiled, and TCRdb retains in-frame clones only, with some absent. The table has 150,000 to 190,000 clones, approximately 81% seen once. Germline lookup yields CDR1 LGHNA and CDR2 YNFKEQ. V lost 0 bases to trimming and J lost 6 bases; unmatched junction nucleotides: 8. The CDR3 has 18 amino acids. Sequencing was carried out using PBMCs. The sequence was collected from a young woman in good health and CMV-seronegative. This rearrangement joins TRBV4-2 to TRBJ2-3, with 14 nucleotides matching TRBD2. The CDR3 loop reads CASSQESGLAGGGDTQYF. Here the CDR3 DNA reads TGTGCCAGCAGCCAAGAGAGCGGACTAGCGGGGGGCGGGGATACGCAGTATTTT.